This TCR beta chain was retrieved from a study of CD8+ T cells in alopecia areata (dated by TCRdb to the late 2010s). With regard to the full study: To study T cell clonal expansion in alopecia areata, the researchers applied high-throughput TCRbeta sequencing to both the C3H/HeJ mouse model and human patients. Scalp clonality was compared across normal scalp (n=4), patchy alopecia areata scalp (n=8), and alopecia totalis/universalis scalp (n=8). RNA came from the PAXgene miRNA kit for fixed scalp, the miRNeasy kit for PBMCs, and the RNeasy kit for mouse skin. Scalp tissue and sorted CD4+ and CD8+ peripheral blood T cells from patchy and totalis/universalis alopecia areata patients and from healthy controls were covered by human TCRbeta sequencing. immunoSEQ multiplex PCR using 35 Vbeta forward primers and 13 Jbeta reverse primers was used to amplify TCRbeta CDR3 regions. On the study overall, not on this receptor specifically: Compared with mice, TCR sequences shared between patients were less clear, possibly partly because of HLA diversity across the patient population. Scalp TCR repertoire analysis is complicated because resident alphabeta T cells in normal human skin are also sequenced, whereas mouse skin is dominated by gammadelta T cells. Higher clonality and more expanded CD8+ clones were observed in lesional scalp than in normal scalp, particularly in alopecia totalis/universalis, a finding suggestive of antigenic drive.

Library creation used the immunoSEQ multiplex PCR assay. RNA was extracted from all samples and reverse transcribed into cDNA, which served as template for TCR sequencing. First-strand cDNA was synthesized using SuperScript III with a 2:1 mix of oligo-dT and random hexamers. A synthetic immune receptor repertoire was used to measure amplification bias, and any remaining bias was corrected computationally. Regarding the original processing steps: Raw reads were preprocessed to remove errors, and CDR3 was defined by IMGT conventions from the conserved cysteine to phenylalanine. Clonality was calculated as 1 minus Shannon entropy normalized by log2 of the number of productive unique TCRs. Scalp TCRbeta sequences were cross-referenced with sorted blood CD4 and CD8 repertoires so that the CD4 or CD8 identity of scalp clones could be inferred. The source is immuneACCESS, and TCRdb retained only in-frame sequences with V and J called. Part of the clones is not carried over; for the studies checked, unresolved V genes explain less than half of this, and the remainder is unexplained. That table gives V, J and clone size, and the DNA gave D and trimming. Present in this sample are 200,000 or so clones, just over 55% of which were seen just once. Roughly 5.3% of the sample is held by the ten biggest clonotypes.

PBMCs were isolated by density centrifugation and stained for CD3, CD4 and CD8, and CD4+ and CD8+ T cells were sorted on a FACSAria. Scalp biopsies and blood samples were obtained from unaffected controls. In this sample, this clone turned up a few times. The specificity of this receptor is unknown. The record has no base qualities; no much larger clone is one base away. The germline V gene (reference sequence) supplies CDR1 LNHDA and CDR2 SQIVND. Between the V and J ends, shortened by 5 bases and 2 bases respectively, the junction contains 12 bases. There are 14 amino acids in the CDR3, from cysteine to phenylalanine inclusive. Of the read, only the CDR3 DNA is kept; its 42 bases are in frame from base 1.

Sequenced: CD8+ T cells sorted from blood. The origin of this receptor is a human donor in good health. The rearrangement combines TRBV19 with TRBJ2-5; the D segment cannot be called with confidence. The DNA sequence is TGTGCCAGTAGTCTGTGGGCAAAACAAGAGACCCAGTACTTC. Its amino acids are CASSLWAKQETQYF.